A single T cell receptor beta chain is shown here with its context. The antigen is unknown. TCRdb processed the reads anew with MiXCR; each CDR3 protein has one entry. The sample shows 830,000 or so distinct CDR3 sequences, 30% to 35% of them seen only once. This sample was included in a study of T cell repertoires in cytomegalovirus infection. CDR3 length: 11 residues. The V end lost 3 bases, the J end lost 7 bases, and 3 bases lay between the germline ends. Germline V gene lookup returns CDR1 MNHNS and CDR2 SASEGT. The specimen comprised cultured CD8+ T cells from PBMCs, sampled from culture after CMV antigen stimulation. The chain employs TRBV6-1 and TRBJ2-2, with D unclear. This receptor was identified in a human donor in good health (CMV status not recorded). Some clones in this sample may be carry-over from other donors' samples. CDR3 residues: CASSDGGELFF. The CDR3 DNA sequence: TGTGCCAGCAGTGATGGCGGGGAGCTGTTTTTT.